The 11 T cell receptor beta chains below come from one sample, sequenced in a study of T cell repertoires in cytomegalovirus infection. From the reads, TCRdb called clonotypes with MiXCR, one entry per CDR3 protein. This table holds 490,000 or so distinct CDR3 sequences, 11% found once. The sequenced material came from PBMCs. These receptors all come from a human donor in good health (CMV status not recorded). Some clones in this sample may be carry-over from other donors' samples.

The gene calls are TRBV20-1 and TRBJ2-1; D not resolved. Germline lookup yields CDR1 DFQATT and CDR2 SNEGSKA (reference sequence). The CDR3 contains 16 residues. V dropped 0 bases and J dropped 9 bases, with 21 bases sitting between them. The CDR3 region is CSARDQGRPEFGEQFF. The CDR3 DNA reads TGCAGTGCTAGAGATCAAGGGCGGCCCGAGTTTGGTGAGCAGTTCTTC.

This clonotype was found many times. The chain uses TRBV7-9 and TRBJ2-7; 7 bases are a match to TRBD2. The CDR3 is 14 amino acids. V shed 3 bases, J shed 0 bases, and the junction held 2 bases outside the gene matches. From germline, CDR1 is SEHNR and CDR2 FQNEAQ (reference sequence). The CDR3 DNA follows: TGTGCCAGCAGCTTGGGCGGGGGCTCCTACGAGCAGTACTTC. It codes for CASSLGGGSYEQYF. Using reference TRBV7-9 and TRBJ2-7 for the parts outside the CDR3, the full variable domain is DTGVSQNPRHKITKRGQNVTFRCDPISEHNRLYWYRQTLGQGPEFLTYFQNEAQLEKSRLLSDRFSAERPKGSFSTLEIQRTEQGDSAMYLCASSLGGGSYEQYFGPGTRLTVT.

This clonotype was recorded at least ten times. This rearrangement joins TRBV7-8 to TRBJ2-5, with 7 bases identical to TRBD2. The germline CDR1 and CDR2 sequences are SGHVS and FQNEAQ. V lost 5 bases to trimming and J lost 1 base; unmatched junction nucleotides: 7. The CDR3 covers 15 residues. In DNA form, the CDR3 reads TGTGCCAGCAGCCGACCGGGGGGTTCCCAAGAGACCCAGTACTTC. The encoded protein is CASSRPGGSQETQYF.

This clonotype occurred many times. This rearrangement joins TRBV19 to TRBJ2-1; D call uncertain. There are 13 residues in the CDR3. Trimming stripped 5 bases from V and 4 bases from J, with 9 bases between. Germline V gives CDR1 LNHDA, CDR2 SQIVND (reference sequence). The CDR3 loop is CASSELVYNEQFF. The CDR3 nucleotides read TGTGCCAGTAGTGAACTCGTTTACAATGAGCAGTTCTTC.

The chain employs TRBV14 and TRBJ2-6, with 7 nucleotides matching TRBD1. Germline V gene data show CDR1 as SGHDN and CDR2 as FVKESK. After removal of 0 bases from V and 3 bases from J, the junction contained 17 bases not matched to a gene. The CDR3 has 21 residues. The CDR3 here is CASSQDLGTDTPLFGANVLTF. The CDR3, as DNA: TGTGCCAGCAGCCAAGATCTAGGGACAGATACACCTCTTTTTGGGGCCAACGTCCTGACTTTC.

There are a few counts of this clonotype. The chain has TRBV23-1 and TRBJ1-1; D is unresolved. TRBV23-1 is marked as an open reading frame, function uncertain. The germline V and J ends were trimmed by 7 bases and 3 bases, with 18 bases remaining between them. This CDR3 contains 15 residues. The CDR3 DNA sequence: TGCGCCAGCACCCGGACGGTGACCTTGGACACTGAAGCTTTCTTT. This codes for CASTRTVTLDTEAFF.

This clonotype was found many times. V and J are TRBV7-3 and TRBJ2-5; 9 bases are shared with TRBD1. Germline V CDR1 and CDR2: SGHTA, FQGTGA. J was trimmed by 5 bases and V by 6 bases; bases with no gene match: 7. This CDR3 has 14 amino acids. The CDR3 loop is CASRLDRGTETQYF. The DNA of the CDR3 is TGTGCCAGCAGGTTGGACAGGGGAACGGAGACCCAGTACTTC.

This clonotype was seen a few times. The V call is TRBV28, the J call TRBJ1-1; tentative D call: TRBD1 (5 bases). Germline CDR1 MDHEN, CDR2 SYDVKM. Trimming removed 6 bases at V and 7 bases at J, with 18 bases between. The CDR3 spans 14 residues. Written as DNA, the CDR3 is TGTGCCAGCAGCTACCTCCGCAGGGAGGGTGAAGCTTTCTTT. Encoded protein: CASSYLRREGEAFF. Drawing the rest from reference TRBV28 and TRBJ1-1, the complete variable domain is DVKVTQSSRYLVKRTGEKVFLECVQDMDHENMFWYRQDPGLGLRLIYFSYDVKMKEKGDIPEGYSVSREKKERFSLILESASTNQTSMYLCASSYLRREGEAFFGQGTRLTVV.

Many counts were recorded for this clonotype. The V call is TRBV7-2, the J call TRBJ2-5, with 7 bases matching TRBD2. The CDR3 is 15 amino acids. The germline gives CDR1 SGHTA, CDR2 FQGNSA. The V and J ends lost 3 bases and 7 bases, in that order; junction bases with no gene match: 11. Here the CDR3 DNA reads TGTGCCAGCAGCTTGGTCAGCGGGACGACCGGGACCCAGTACTTC. Translating gives CASSLVSGTTGTQYF.

There are many counts of this clonotype. The rearrangement uses TRBV12-3 or TRBV12-4 and TRBJ2-5; 12 bases map to TRBD2. This CDR3 contains 16 residues. V was pared by 4 bases and J by 7 bases, with 10 bases of the junction left unmatched. The CDR3 sequence is CASSSRTSGETGTQYF. CDR3 in DNA: TGTGCCAGCAGTTCCCGGACTAGCGGGGAAACAGGGACCCAGTACTTC.

This clonotype was seen repeatedly, ten times or more. The rearrangement links TRBV6-2 or TRBV6-3 to TRBJ2-7, with unresolved D. Germline CDR1 MNHEY, CDR2 SVGEGT. CDR3 length equals 11 residues. Trimming cost V 5 bases and J 8 bases, with 10 bases left between them. The chain's CDR3 is CASSQSDKQYF. The CDR3 coding sequence is TGTGCCAGCAGTCAATCGGATAAGCAGTACTTC.